Listed below are T cell receptor beta chains from one sample, sequenced in a study of monozygotic twins with inflammatory bowel disease. Each CDR3 protein gets one entry in TCRdb, which reprocessed the 5' RACE reads and gives no DNA. The sample has 200,000 to 250,000 distinct CDR3 sequences, and its top ten clones hold less than 2%. Sequences were obtained from blood. The receptors were sampled from a human donor with ulcerative colitis or Crohn's disease, or a healthy co-twin of an affected twin (not recorded which). CDR3s include the opening cysteine and the closing phenylalanine or tryptophan. Each record gives: V gene, J gene, CDR3 protein.

v_call: TRBV2; j_call: TRBJ1-2; cdr3_aa: CASEGDSRYTF
v_call: TRBV20-1; j_call: TRBJ2-7; cdr3_aa: CSATGQLYEQYF
v_call: TRBV2; j_call: TRBJ2-2; cdr3_aa: CASSDRVRFSGELFF
v_call: TRBV18; j_call: TRBJ1-5; cdr3_aa: CASSPGISNQPQHF
v_call: TRBV5-1; j_call: TRBJ1-1; cdr3_aa: CASSLMSMNTEAFF
v_call: TRBV7-9; j_call: TRBJ1-1; cdr3_aa: CASSFDRGRSTEAFF
v_call: TRBV5-1; j_call: TRBJ1-1; cdr3_aa: CASSVPGGSYPRGVEAFF
v_call: TRBV5-1; j_call: TRBJ1-6; cdr3_aa: CASSLEEGSGSPLHF
v_call: TRBV6-1; j_call: TRBJ2-7; cdr3_aa: CASRRSPAPGHPYEQYF
v_call: TRBV6-1; j_call: TRBJ2-3; cdr3_aa: CASSPRGGTDTQYF
v_call: TRBV20-1; j_call: TRBJ2-7; cdr3_aa: CSARSGPYEQYF